The present TCR beta chain was sequenced within a study of CD8+ T cells in alopecia areata. General observations from the study: Sequence data from scalp samples additionally include resident alphabeta T cells of normal skin. Higher clonality was seen in lesional scalp than in normal scalp, especially in alopecia totalis/universalis.

Sorting of CD4+ and CD8+ T cells was performed on PBMCs. It was cDNA, reverse transcribed from extracted RNA, that served as the sequencing template. Assay: immunoSEQ multiplex PCR; the TCRdb copy retains only in-frame clones and omits some. The sample has some 160,000 clones, approximately 60% seen once. Details on this clone: The target antigen is unknown.

The CDR3 is 14 residues long. J was trimmed by 1 base and V by 4 bases; bases with no gene match: 5. Per germline, CDR1 SGHRS and CDR2 YFSETQ. V usage is TRBV5-1 and J usage is TRBJ2-7; 7 bases are a match to TRBD1. Sequenced input: CD8+ T cells sorted from blood. The source is a human donor in good health. The CDR3 region is CASSLWDSSYEQYF. DNA of the CDR3: TGCGCCAGCAGCCTTTGGGACAGTTCCTACGAGCAGTACTTC.